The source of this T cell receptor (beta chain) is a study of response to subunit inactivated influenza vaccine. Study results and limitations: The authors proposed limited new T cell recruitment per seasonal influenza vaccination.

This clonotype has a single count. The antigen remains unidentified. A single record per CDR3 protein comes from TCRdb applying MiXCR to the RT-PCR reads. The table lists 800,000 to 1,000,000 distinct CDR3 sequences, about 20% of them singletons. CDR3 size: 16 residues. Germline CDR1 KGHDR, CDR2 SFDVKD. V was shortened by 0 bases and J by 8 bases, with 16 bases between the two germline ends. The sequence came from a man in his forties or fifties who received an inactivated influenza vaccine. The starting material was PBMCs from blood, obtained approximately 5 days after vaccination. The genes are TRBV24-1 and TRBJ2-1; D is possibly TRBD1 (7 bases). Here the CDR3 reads CATSDLGGGTVDEQFF. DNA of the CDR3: TGTGCCACCAGTGATTTGGGAGGGGGCACGGTCGATGAGCAGTTCTTC.